The 31 T cell receptor beta chains below were found in one sample sequenced in a study of CD8 T cells in Susac syndrome. It was with random hexamers that about 0.45 to 1 ug RNA was reverse transcribed. MiXCR was run by TCRdb on the immunoSEQ multiplex PCR reads, yielding one entry per CDR3 protein. The data contain about 240,000 distinct CDR3 sequences, about 96% of them singletons. The specimen was CD4+ T cells from PBMCs. These TCRs come from a human donor with Susac syndrome.

The chain carries TRBV4-1 and TRBJ2-7, with D perhaps matching TRBD1 (6 bases). Germline values: CDR1 MGHRA, CDR2 YSYEKL. The CDR3 length is 16 residues. V gave up 0 bases and J gave up 7 bases, with 19 bases separating them. The chain's CDR3 is CASSQDSPQGRGEQYF. DNA for the CDR3: TGCGCCAGCAGCCAAGATTCCCCCCAGGGGCGAGGGGAGCAGTACTTC.

The chain has TRBV12-3 or TRBV12-4 and TRBJ2-2; D not resolved. Trimming pared 6 bases from V and 6 bases from J, leaving 8 bases between. The CDR3 has 12 amino acids. CDR3 DNA sequence: TGTGCCAGCAGCCATAGGGCCGGGGAGCTGTTTTTT. It translates to CASSHRAGELFF.

This clonotype was counted once. V and J are TRBV30 and TRBJ1-5; D not resolved. Germline CDR1 reads GTSNPN; CDR2 reads SVGIG (reference sequence). Deletions cut 3 bases from V and 11 bases from J, with 14 bases between. CDR3 size: 12 residues. The CDR3 sequence: CAWSPGEGAQHF. In DNA form, the CDR3 reads TGTGCCTGGAGCCCCGGGGAGGGAGCCCAGCATTTT.

This rearrangement joins TRBV20-1 to TRBJ2-7; no clear D gene. The CDR3 is 12 residues long. CDR1 DFQATT and CDR2 SNEGSKA come from the germline V gene (reference sequence). V shed 5 bases and J shed 3 bases, with 11 bases lying between them. Here the CDR3 reads CSAAKSVYEQYF. DNA for the CDR3: TGCAGTGCTGCAAAATCCGTCTACGAGCAGTACTTC.

The J gene is TRBJ1-1, the V gene TRBV18; D is unclear. Germline lookup yields CDR1 KGHSH and CDR2 LQKENI. The CDR3 covers 13 residues. V was trimmed by 7 bases and J by 5 bases, leaving 14 bases between them. CDR3 protein: CASYFTVGTEAFF. CDR3 DNA sequence: TGTGCCAGCTACTTTACTGTCGGGACTGAAGCTTTCTTT.

The chain is built from TRBV29-1 and TRBJ2-6; D gene unclear. The V and J ends lost 5 bases and 0 bases respectively, with 5 bases between them. CDR1 SQVTM and CDR2 ANQGSEA come from the germline V gene. The CDR3 length is 13 residues. CDR3 residues: CSVYDSGANVLTF. CDR3 nucleotide sequence: TGCAGCGTTTACGACTCTGGGGCCAACGTCCTGACTTTC.

This clonotype was seen only once. In DNA form, the CDR3 reads TGTGCCAGCAGTTTATTTTCTAGTGCTAACTATGGCTACACCTTC. Protein sequence: CASSLFSSANYGYTF. The chain couples TRBV27 to TRBJ1-2; D is unclear. V was shortened by 1 base and J by 0 bases, with 9 bases between the two germline ends. The germline CDR1 and CDR2 sequences are MNHEY and SMNVEV (reference sequence). The CDR3 spans 15 residues.

This chain joins TRBV11-3 and TRBJ2-7; no definite D call. Germline V gene sequence: CDR1 SGHNT, CDR2 YENEEA. This CDR3 region has 15 residues. V lost 0 bases and J 1 base, leaving 10 bases between the germline ends. CDR3 amino acids: CASSLDRIQSYEQYF. The CDR3 DNA sequence: TGTGCCAGCAGCTTAGATCGGATCCAGTCCTACGAGCAGTACTTC.

This clonotype was seen only once. The junction shows a germline mismatch at one end, possibly a read error. The CDR3 region is CASSWDRDSSEQYF. CDR3 nucleotide sequence: TGTGCCAGCAGCTGGGACAGAGACTCCTCCGAGCAGTACTTC. This chain links TRBV13 with TRBJ2-7, with 7 nucleotides matching TRBD1. Germline values: CDR1 PRHDT, CDR2 FYEKMQ (reference sequence). The CDR3 contains 14 residues.

J is TRBJ2-2 and V is TRBV3-1; the match to TRBD2 covers 9 bases. In germline, CDR1 is LGHDT, CDR2 YNNKEL (reference sequence). The CDR3 contains 13 residues. Germline trimming cut 2 bases from V and 12 bases from J; bases unmatched to any gene: 4. This CDR3 reads CASSQPSGNQLFF. In DNA form, the CDR3 reads TGTGCCAGCAGCCAACCTAGCGGGAATCAGCTGTTTTTT. Complete variable domain (other parts from reference TRBV3-1 and TRBJ2-2): DTAVSQTPKYLVTQMGNDKSIKCEQNLGHDTMYWYKQDSKKFLKIMFSYNNKELIINETVPNRFSPKSPDKAHLNLHINSLELGDSAVYFCASSQPSGNQLFFGEGSRLTVL.

This sequence joins TRBV2 and TRBJ2-5; D unclear. The CDR3 loop spans 12 amino acids. Germline values: CDR1 SNHLY, CDR2 FYNNEI. V was clipped by 5 bases and J by 5 bases, with 9 bases between them. The CDR3 spells CASSSHGETQYF. CDR3 nucleotide sequence: TGTGCCAGCAGTTCCCACGGGGAGACCCAGTACTTC.

This chain uses TRBV20-1 with TRBJ2-1; the D call may be TRBD1 or TRBD2 (5 bases each). The length of the CDR3 is 14 residues. V was shortened by 1 base and J by 6 bases, with 13 bases between the two germline ends. Germline values: CDR1 DFQATT, CDR2 SNEGSKA (reference sequence). The CDR3 DNA is TGCAGTGCTAGAGCAGGGACCTCTCCCAATGAGCAGTTCTTC. Encoded protein: CSARAGTSPNEQFF.

The rearrangement links TRBV9 to TRBJ1-2; D is unresolved. CDR1 is SGDLS and CDR2 is YYNGEE in the germline V gene. The CDR3 loop spans 17 amino acids. V was trimmed by 1 base and J by 0 bases, leaving 16 bases between them. In nucleotides, the CDR3 is TGTGCCAGCAGCGTAACAGCAAGGACTTTTCCTAACTATGGCTACACCTTC. The encoded protein is CASSVTARTFPNYGYTF.

This chain connects TRBV27 to TRBJ2-1, with D possibly being TRBD2 (6 bases). Germline V CDR1 and CDR2: MNHEY, SMNVEV (reference sequence). Between the trimmed V and J ends, which lost 2 bases and 0 bases, there was a span of 14 bases. The CDR3 consists of 17 residues. The CDR3 here is CASSLMTGRSSYNEQFF. The CDR3 DNA reads as TGTGCCAGCAGTTTAATGACGGGGAGGAGCTCCTACAATGAGCAGTTCTTC.

The chain carries TRBV5-6 and TRBJ2-4; the match to TRBD2 covers 8 bases. The V gene's germline CDR1 is SGHDT and CDR2 YYEEEE. J gave up 6 bases and V 1 base, and 3 bases lay outside the gene matches. The length of the CDR3 is 14 residues. In DNA, the CDR3 is TGTGCCAGCAGCTTGTGGCTAGCGGGAAACATTCAGTACTTC. Translated: CASSLWLAGNIQYF.

V usage is TRBV5-1 and J usage is TRBJ2-7; 7 bases line up with TRBD1. CDR3 length equals 16 residues. After removal of 4 bases from V and 0 bases from J, the junction contained 10 bases not matched to a gene. Germline CDR1 and CDR2: SGHRS and YFSETQ. The CDR3 spells CASSPSPTGSSYEQYF. The CDR3 DNA follows: TGCGCCAGCAGCCCGTCTCCGACAGGGAGCTCCTACGAGCAGTACTTC.

The chain is built from TRBV20-1 and TRBJ2-5; D unresolved. Trimming shortened V by 1 base and J by 2 bases, and 5 bases separated the two germline ends. This CDR3 has 12 residues. CDR1 DFQATT and CDR2 SNEGSKA come from the germline V gene (reference sequence). The CDR3 sequence is CSARVAQETQYF. As DNA, the CDR3 is TGCAGTGCTAGAGTGGCTCAAGAGACCCAGTACTTC.

This clonotype was seen just once. The CDR3 loop is CSVRTGSYEQYF. DNA of the CDR3: TGCAGCGTTCGGACAGGGTCATACGAGCAGTACTTC. The chain carries TRBV29-1 and TRBJ2-7, with TRBD1 identical over 8 bases. The CDR3 length is 12 residues. V trimming: 5 bases; J trimming: 4 bases; junction bases outside the gene matches: 4. Germline assignment: CDR1 SQVTM and CDR2 ANQGSEA.

The chain uses TRBV7-9 and TRBJ2-2, with TRBD1 as a possible D gene (6 bases). Trimming cost V 5 bases and J 0 bases, with 13 bases left between them. Germline V gives CDR1 SEHNR, CDR2 FQNEAQ (reference sequence). The CDR3 length is 16 residues. CDR3 in amino acids: CASSRGTMANTGELFF. The CDR3 nucleotides are TGTGCCAGCAGCAGGGGGACGATGGCGAACACCGGGGAGCTGTTTTTT.

The rearrangement joins TRBV7-3 to TRBJ2-3, with TRBD1 identical over 7 bases. The CDR3 extends over 15 amino acids. V was pared by 4 bases and J by 3 bases, with 7 bases of the junction left unmatched. CDR1 and CDR2 from the germline V gene are SGHTA and FQGTGA. The CDR3: CASSSSSTGTDTQYF. As DNA, the CDR3 is TGTGCCAGCAGCTCCAGTTCGACAGGGACAGATACGCAGTATTTT.

The genes are TRBV19 and TRBJ2-1; 12 positions match TRBD2. Germline CDR1 LNHDA, CDR2 SQIVND (reference sequence). This CDR3 is built from 16 residues. After removal of 4 bases from V and 4 bases from J, the junction contained 5 bases not matched to a gene. The CDR3, as DNA: TGTGCCAGTAGTACGTTAGGACTAGCGGGATACAATGAGCAGTTCTTC. Protein: CASSTLGLAGYNEQFF. The whole variable domain, remainder taken from reference TRBV19 and TRBJ2-1, is DGGITQSPKYLFRKEGQNVTLSCEQNLNHDAMYWYRQDPGQGLRLIYYSQIVNDFQKGDIAEGYSVSREKKESFPLTVTSAQKNPTAFYLCASSTLGLAGYNEQFFGPGTRLTVL.

Here the CDR3 reads CASSHPGSGQNNEQFF. The CDR3 DNA sequence: TGCGCCAGCAGCCACCCAGGTTCCGGGCAGAACAATGAGCAGTTCTTC. V usage is TRBV4-1 and J usage is TRBJ2-1; D unclear. The germline V gene encodes CDR1 MGHRA and CDR2 YSYEKL. Trimming stripped 3 bases from V and 5 bases from J, with 17 bases between. The CDR3 sequence is 16 residues long.

The chain uses TRBV5-1 and TRBJ2-1; D possibly corresponds to TRBD1 (5 bases). In germline, CDR1 is SGHRS, CDR2 YFSETQ. The CDR3 totals 14 residues. V shed 3 bases and J shed 6 bases, with 13 bases lying between them. CDR3 DNA sequence: TGCGCCAGCAGCTCGAAGACTGGGGCCAATGAGCAGTTCTTC. Protein sequence: CASSSKTGANEQFF.

The chain recombines TRBV7-9 with TRBJ1-5, with TRBD1 matching over 9 bases. Germline CDR1 is SEHNR and CDR2 is FQNEAQ (reference sequence). Trimming took 11 bases from V and 2 from J; bases not matched to a gene: 13. This CDR3 region has 16 residues. The CDR3 coding sequence is TGTGCCCTACTTCCGGGACAGGGCGTTGGCAATCAGCCCCAGCATTTT. Encoded protein: CALLPGQGVGNQPQHF.

This clonotype has just one count. The CDR3 protein is CASSQTEVEAFF. DNA of the CDR3: TGCGCCAGCAGCCAAACCGAGGTTGAAGCTTTCTTT. The chain is built from TRBV4-1 and TRBJ1-1; the D is unclear. Trimming shortened V by 2 bases and J by 7 bases, and 8 bases separated the two germline ends. CDR3 length: 12 residues. Germline-derived CDR1 and CDR2 are MGHRA and YSYEKL.

The chain is built from TRBV6-2 or TRBV6-3 and TRBJ2-1, with D perhaps matching TRBD1 (5 bases). Germline CDR1 and CDR2: MNHEY and SVGEGT. The CDR3 extends over 13 amino acids. The V end lost 6 bases, the J end lost 8 bases, and 14 bases lay between the germline ends. The CDR3 DNA sequence: TGTGCCAGCAGAGCCCAGGGTAGGGATGAGCAGTTCTTC. Its protein product is CASRAQGRDEQFF.

The chain recombines TRBV21-1 with TRBJ2-1. TRBV21-1 constitutes a pseudogene. The length of the CDR3 is 17 residues. The CDR3 reads CASSIRRTSELYNEQFF. The CDR3 region has the DNA TGTGCCAGCAGCATTAGACGGACTAGCGAGCTATACAATGAGCAGTTCTTC.

The chain carries TRBV15 and TRBJ2-1; unclear D gene. Germline V lookup: CDR1 LNHNV, CDR2 YYDKDF (reference sequence). Trimming took off 8 bases at V and 4 bases at J, with 18 bases between the two ends. The length of the CDR3 is 15 residues. The CDR3: CATAPLAVAYNEQFF. The CDR3 region has the DNA TGTGCCACCGCTCCCCTGGCGGTAGCTTACAATGAGCAGTTCTTC. Based on the CDR3 plus reference TRBV15 and TRBJ2-1, the full variable domain is DAMVIQNPRYQVTQFGKPVTLSCSQTLNHNVMYWYQQKSSQAPKLLFHYYDKDFNNEADTPDNFQSRRPNTSFCFLDIRSPGLGDTAMYLCATAPLAVAYNEQFFGPGTRLTVL.

The chain has TRBV29-1 and TRBJ2-7, with no clear D. Trimming pared 0 bases from V and 9 bases from J, leaving 9 bases between. This CDR3 has 11 amino acids. From germline, CDR1 is SQVTM and CDR2 ANQGSEA. The CDR3 is CSVEDSGPQYF. Here the CDR3 DNA reads TGCAGCGTTGAAGATTCAGGCCCGCAGTACTTC.

J is TRBJ1-2 and V is TRBV5-1, with 7 bases identical to TRBD1. From germline, CDR1 is SGHRS and CDR2 YFSETQ. V dropped 3 bases and J dropped 4; count of bases not matched to a gene: 6. The CDR3 loop spans 14 amino acids. In nucleotides, the CDR3 is TGCGCCAGCAGCTCCGGACAGGAATTCTATGGCTACACCTTC. Translated, it gives CASSSGQEFYGYTF.

The chain links TRBV3-1 to TRBJ2-1; 11 bases line up with TRBD2. Germline V lookup: CDR1 LGHDT, CDR2 YNNKEL (reference sequence). The CDR3 extends over 18 amino acids. With 1 base clipped from V and 5 bases from J, the junction kept 10 bases outside the gene matches. Written as DNA, the CDR3 is TGTGCCAGCAGCCAAGGTGAGACTAGCGGGAATTGGGACAATGAGCAGTTCTTC. This codes for CASSQGETSGNWDNEQFF.